One and the same sample provided the 30 T cell receptor beta chains below, sequenced in a study of blood T cell repertoires in COVID-19. TCRdb keeps only in-frame clones here, not all; method: immunoSEQ multiplex PCR. The sample has about 120,000 clones, nearly 90% seen once. Sequencing was carried out using peripheral blood. The source of these receptors is a woman in her fifties or sixties with COVID-19, enrolled during active disease.

The chain combines TRBV7-9 with TRBJ1-1; 10 nucleotides agree with TRBD1. Germline V gene sequence: CDR1 SEHNR, CDR2 FQNEAQ (reference sequence). The CDR3 contains 14 residues. After removal of 6 bases from V and 7 bases from J, the junction contained 8 bases not matched to a gene. CDR3: CASSSDRGLFEAFF. The CDR3 coding sequence is TGTGCCAGCAGTTCCGACAGGGGGCTCTTTGAAGCTTTCTTT.

This chain joins TRBV4-3 and TRBJ1-6, with 8 bases identical to TRBD1. V lost 2 bases, J lost 6 bases, and 3 bases stayed unmatched. This CDR3 has 15 amino acids. Germline V gene data show CDR1 as LGHNA and CDR2 as YSLEER. This chain's CDR3 is CASSQQGALNSPLHF. The CDR3, as DNA: TGCGCCAGCAGCCAACAGGGGGCGCTTAATTCACCCCTCCACTTT.

The rearrangement links TRBV7-8 to TRBJ2-5, with 7 bases lining up with TRBD1. Germline trimming cut 4 bases from V and 5 bases from J; bases unmatched to any gene: 13. From germline, CDR1 is SGHVS and CDR2 FQNEAQ. The CDR3 sequence is 16 residues long. CDR3 amino acids: CASSSTTGQLRETQYF. CDR3 sequence (DNA): TGTGCCAGCAGCTCCACCACGGGACAGCTAAGGGAGACCCAGTACTTC.

The V call is TRBV21-1, the J call TRBJ1-2; no DNA check was done on the table's D call, TRBD1. TRBV21-1 is assigned pseudogene status. The CDR3 is 17 residues long. The CDR3 loop is CASSKPGQGTRDYGYTF. As DNA, the CDR3 is TGTGCCAGCAGCAAACCGGGACAGGGGACCCGTGACTATGGCTACACCTTC.

This chain links TRBV6-2 or TRBV6-3 with TRBJ2-3, with 11 bases identical to TRBD2. After removal of 5 bases from V and 7 bases from J, the junction contained 11 bases not matched to a gene. CDR1 and CDR2 from the germline V gene are MNHEY and SVGEGT. The CDR3 sequence is 16 residues long. The chain's CDR3 is CASSRKLAGVPHTQYF. CDR3 sequence (DNA): TGTGCCAGCAGTCGCAAACTAGCGGGGGTGCCTCATACGCAGTATTTT.

The gene calls are TRBV6-2 or TRBV6-3 and TRBJ1-2; the D gene is possibly TRBD1 (6 bases). V lost 6 bases, J lost 2 bases, and 16 bases lay in between. This CDR3 region has 15 residues. Per the germline V gene, CDR1 is MNHEY and CDR2 is SVGEGT. The DNA of the CDR3 is TGTGCCAGCAGCCTCCGGGGGGGGCACAACTATGGCTACACCTTC. Residues: CASSLRGGHNYGYTF.

This sequence joins TRBV3-1 (or the pseudogene TRBV3-2) and TRBJ1-2, with no clear D. V was pared by 2 bases and J by 7 bases, with 11 bases between. The germline CDR1 and CDR2 sequences are LGHDT and YNNKEL (reference sequence). This CDR3 contains 13 residues. In DNA, the CDR3 is TGTGCCAGCAGCCAATTCCCGGAGGGTGGCTACACCTTC. Amino acids: CASSQFPEGGYTF.

CDR3 in DNA: TGTGCCAGCAGGGGGACAGACAGCACCTACGAGCAGTACTTC. This sequence encodes CASRGTDSTYEQYF. V usage is TRBV25-1 and J usage is TRBJ2-7; 7 nucleotides agree with TRBD1. This CDR3 has 14 amino acids. With 6 bases clipped from V and 2 bases from J, the junction kept 7 bases outside the gene matches. Germline V lookup: CDR1 MGHDK, CDR2 SYGVNS.

The genes are TRBV27 and TRBJ1-1; possibly TRBD1 for D (5 bases). Trimming cost V 6 bases and J 1 base, with 12 bases left between them. The CDR3 sequence is 14 residues long. Germline assignment: CDR1 MNHEY and CDR2 SMNVEV (reference sequence). This CDR3 reads CASRQNTGNTEAFF. The CDR3 region has the DNA TGTGCCAGCAGGCAGAACACAGGGAACACTGAAGCTTTCTTT.

The chain has TRBV9 and TRBJ2-1; tentative D call: TRBD1 (6 bases). The CDR3 is 14 residues long. V was pared by 2 bases and J by 5 bases, with 11 bases between. Germline-derived CDR1 and CDR2 are SGDLS and YYNGEE. The DNA of the CDR3 is TGTGCCAGCAGCGTTCAACAGGGTAACAATGAGCAGTTCTTC. This gives the protein CASSVQQGNNEQFF.

The rearrangement joins TRBV15 to TRBJ1-4, with 11 bases that match TRBD1. Germline V CDR1 and CDR2: LNHNV, YYDKDF (reference sequence). J was trimmed by 11 bases and V by 2 bases; bases with no gene match: 13. The CDR3 is 17 amino acids. This CDR3 reads CATSRLLSGTGGQKLFF. As DNA, the CDR3 is TGTGCCACCAGCAGATTACTCTCCGGGACAGGGGGTCAGAAACTGTTTTTT. The full variable domain, completed using reference TRBV15 and TRBJ1-4, is DAMVIQNPRYQVTQFGKPVTLSCSQTLNHNVMYWYQQKSSQAPKLLFHYYDKDFNNEADTPDNFQSRRPNTSFCFLDIRSPGLGDTAMYLCATSRLLSGTGGQKLFFGSGTQLSVL.

The chain uses TRBV9 and TRBJ2-5, with D maybe TRBD1 (5 bases). V lost 0 bases, J lost 5 bases, and 11 bases lay in between. The CDR3 runs to 14 residues. Germline lookup yields CDR1 SGDLS and CDR2 YYNGEE. CDR3 sequence reads: CASSVDGRVETQYF. In DNA, the CDR3 is TGTGCCAGCAGCGTAGACGGCAGGGTGGAGACCCAGTACTTC. The whole variable domain, filled in from reference TRBV9 and TRBJ2-5, reads DSGVTQTPKHLITATGQRVTLRCSPRSGDLSVYWYQQSLDQGLQFLIQYYNGEERAKGNILERFSAQQFPDLHSELNLSSLELGDSALYFCASSVDGRVETQYFGPGTRLLVL.

The V call is TRBV4-3, the J call TRBJ1-1, with D uncertain. Trimming removed 1 base at V and 0 bases at J, with 12 bases between. The germline gives CDR1 LGHNA, CDR2 YSLEER. The CDR3 length is 16 residues. CDR3 coding DNA: TGCGCCAGCAGCCAAGGCGCGATCGGGGTGAACACTGAAGCTTTCTTT. Protein product: CASSQGAIGVNTEAFF.

The V call is TRBV18, the J call TRBJ2-5; 14 bases agree with TRBD2. CDR1 and CDR2 (germline): KGHSH, LQKENI. J gave up 7 bases and V 3 bases, and 1 base lay outside the gene matches. This CDR3 has 14 residues. This CDR3 is CASSPGTSGGTQYF. CDR3 nucleotides: TGTGCCAGCTCACCCGGGACTAGCGGGGGGACCCAGTACTTC.

This chain connects TRBV25-1 to TRBJ2-1; no clear D gene. This CDR3 comprises 11 residues. Between the trimmed V and J ends, which lost 7 bases and 7 bases, there was a span of 8 bases. Germline values: CDR1 MGHDK, CDR2 SYGVNS. CDR3 sequence reads: CASTDGNEQFF. The CDR3 DNA reads TGTGCCAGCACAGACGGGAATGAGCAGTTCTTC.

The chain recombines TRBV6-5 with TRBJ1-2; TRBD1 aligns across 8 bases. The germline gives CDR1 MNHEY, CDR2 SVGAGI. The CDR3 spans 15 residues. Trimming at V came to 5 bases and at J to 4 bases, leaving 9 bases not matched to a gene. The CDR3 spells CASSRDRRGFYGYTF. The CDR3 DNA reads as TGTGCCAGCAGTAGGGACAGGAGGGGCTTCTATGGCTACACCTTC.

This sequence joins TRBV28 and TRBJ2-5; D not resolved. Germline V gene sequence: CDR1 MDHEN, CDR2 SYDVKM. CDR3 length: 16 residues. V was trimmed by 7 bases and J by 6 bases, leaving 24 bases between them. Here the CDR3 DNA reads TGTGCCAGCACTACCTCTCAAGCACGTATGGTGCAGACCCAGTACTTC. It codes for CASTTSQARMVQTQYF.

This clone turned up a few times. This rearrangement joins TRBV19 to TRBJ1-1; 7 bases fit TRBD1. The CDR3 has 14 amino acids. After removal of 5 bases from V and 0 bases from J, the junction contained 3 bases not matched to a gene. Germline assignment: CDR1 LNHDA and CDR2 SQIVND (reference sequence). The CDR3 nucleotides read TGTGCCAGTAGTCTTGACAGGGTGAACACTGAAGCTTTCTTT. It encodes CASSLDRVNTEAFF.

The CDR3 is CASSDRTGELFF. The CDR3 DNA reads as TGTGCCAGCAGCGACAGGACCGGGGAGCTGTTTTTT. The gene calls are TRBV5-4 and TRBJ2-2; D is perhaps TRBD1 (6 bases). The CDR3 loop spans 12 amino acids. The V end lost 4 bases, the J end lost 5 bases, and 6 bases lay between the germline ends. Germline CDR1 and CDR2: SGHNT and YYREEE (reference sequence).

This clone was seen only once. V and J are TRBV6-5 and TRBJ1-2; 8 positions agree with TRBD1. The germline CDR1 and CDR2 sequences are MNHEY and SVGAGI. The CDR3 contains 14 residues. Losses at the gene ends were 6 bases for V and 3 bases for J; bases not matched to a gene: 6. CDR3 protein: CASRLSDRDYGYTF. In DNA form, the CDR3 reads TGTGCCAGCAGATTATCGGACAGGGACTATGGCTACACCTTC.

Here the CDR3 DNA reads TGTGCCAGCAGCCGGACAGGGACGCCCTACGAGCAGTACTTC. Translating it yields CASSRTGTPYEQYF. The chain links TRBV3-1 (or the pseudogene TRBV3-2) to TRBJ2-7, with 8 bases lining up with TRBD1. CDR3 size: 14 residues. Germline values: CDR1 LGHDT, CDR2 YNNKEL (reference sequence). The ends lost 4 bases at V and 2 bases at J; junction bases unmatched: 4.

V is TRBV4-2 and J is TRBJ1-4; a possible D gene is TRBD1 (6 bases). The germline gives CDR1 LGHNA, CDR2 YNFKEQ. The CDR3 extends over 16 amino acids. V lost 2 bases and J lost 0, with 10 bases in between. This CDR3 reads CASSQKDRATNEKLFF. In DNA form, the CDR3 reads TGTGCCAGCAGCCAAAAGGACAGAGCAACTAATGAAAAACTGTTTTTT.

The chain joins TRBV2 to TRBJ2-5, with 7 bases lining up with TRBD2. CDR3 size: 15 residues. The junction had 7 bases not matched to a gene; V was cut back by 1 base and J by 5 bases. Germline V lookup: CDR1 SNHLY, CDR2 FYNNEI. In DNA form, the CDR3 reads TGTGCCAGCAGTGAAGTGCGCGGGGAGGGGGAGACCCAGTACTTC. Its translation: CASSEVRGEGETQYF.

This clone was found once. This chain joins TRBV24-1 and TRBJ2-3; TRBD2 matches 7 bases. Germline V gene lookup returns CDR1 KGHDR and CDR2 SFDVKD. The CDR3 spans 15 residues. The trim removed 4 bases at V and 2 bases at J, leaving 5 bases unmatched. The chain's CDR3 is CATSEGGGPTDTQYF. The CDR3 nucleotides are TGTGCCACCAGTGAGGGCGGGGGACCCACAGATACGCAGTATTTT.

V usage is TRBV7-2 and J usage is TRBJ2-2, with D unclear. V dropped 5 bases and J dropped 4 bases, with 8 bases sitting between them. The germline gives CDR1 SGHTA, CDR2 FQGNSA. The CDR3 has 13 residues. The CDR3 nucleotides are TGTGCCAGCAGCGCAGAAGTCACCGGGGAGCTGTTTTTT. It specifies CASSAEVTGELFF.

The J gene is TRBJ1-5, the V gene TRBV19, with a tentative D call TRBD1 (5 bases). Trimming left V 6 bases short and J 7 bases short, with 7 bases between. The CDR3 is 11 residues long. CDR1 and CDR2 (germline): LNHDA, SQIVND (reference sequence). The chain's CDR3 is CASRQGQPQHF. The CDR3 DNA reads TGTGCCAGTAGGCAGGGACAGCCCCAGCATTTT.

This clone was counted only a few times. The chain recombines TRBV7-2 with TRBJ1-2; 7 positions match TRBD1. The CDR3 totals 13 residues. V lost 5 bases, J lost 5 bases, and 5 bases stayed unmatched. Germline assignment: CDR1 SGHTA and CDR2 FQGNSA. The CDR3 reads CASSLVTGYGYTF. DNA for the CDR3: TGTGCCAGCAGCCTCGTGACAGGGTATGGCTACACCTTC.

The V and J genes are TRBV4-1 and TRBJ2-7; maybe TRBD1 (5 bases). Trimming pared 1 base from V and 2 bases from J, leaving 12 bases between. The germline V gene encodes CDR1 MGHRA and CDR2 YSYEKL. The CDR3 covers 15 residues. CDR3 sequence (DNA): TGCGCCAGCAGCCAAGTTGAGGCAGGGACCTACGAGCAGTACTTC. It translates to CASSQVEAGTYEQYF.

This rearrangement joins TRBV6-5 to TRBJ1-6; D is unresolved. The CDR3 runs to 16 residues. CDR1 is MNHEY, CDR2 SVGAGI, per germline. V was trimmed by 0 bases and J by 10 bases, leaving 16 bases between them. The CDR3 spells CASSYSILGRRSPLHF. The CDR3 DNA sequence: TGTGCCAGCAGTTACTCAATTCTGGGTAGGAGGTCACCCCTCCACTTT.

The chain links TRBV9 to TRBJ1-4, with 7 bases identical to TRBD1. The CDR3 sequence is 16 residues long. The V segment lost 4 bases and the J segment 8 bases; nucleotides outside the gene matches: 14. Germline V gene sequence: CDR1 SGDLS, CDR2 YYNGEE. The CDR3 spells CASSPAPGDSQEKLFF. The CDR3 coding sequence is TGTGCCAGCAGCCCAGCCCCGGGGGACAGCCAGGAAAAACTGTTTTTT.